These 13 T cell receptor beta chains were sequenced from one sample in a study of cytomegalovirus exposure and HLA in healthy donors. Primers included in the PCR were 60 Vbeta and 13 Jbeta primers. Only in-frame clones appear in the TCRdb table, and some are missing; sequencing was by immunoSEQ multiplex PCR. The sample shows roughly 80,000 clones, and approximately 0.58% sits with its ten largest clones. The sequencing input was PBMCs. All receptors come from a man aged 50 to 60 in good health and CMV-seronegative.

The chain has TRBV18 and TRBJ1-6; D is possibly TRBD1 (5 bases). From germline, CDR1 is KGHSH and CDR2 LQKENI. The CDR3 consists of 15 residues. The V and J ends lost 2 bases and 9 bases respectively, with 14 bases between them. The CDR3 bases are TGTGCCAGCTCACCAGATGGGGCGAGTACTTCACCCCTCCACTTT. Protein: CASSPDGASTSPLHF.

The J gene is TRBJ1-5, the V gene TRBV7-8, with 7 positions matching TRBD1. The CDR3 loop spans 17 amino acids. CDR1 and CDR2 (germline): SGHVS, FQNEAQ. Trimming at V came to 5 bases and at J to 5 bases, leaving 15 bases not matched to a gene. CDR3 bases: TGTGCCAGCAGCATCGGGACAGCTGGGGGGTTTGATCAGCCCCAGCATTTT. This encodes CASSIGTAGGFDQPQHF.

The V call is TRBV9, the J call TRBJ1-3; no firm D call. Trimming pared 5 bases from V and 6 bases from J, leaving 12 bases between. CDR1 SGDLS and CDR2 YYNGEE come from the germline V gene. This CDR3 has 13 residues. The CDR3 loop reads CASSGHPKNTIYF. CDR3 DNA: TGTGCCAGCAGTGGGCATCCGAAAAACACCATATATTTT.

The gene calls are TRBV6-5 and TRBJ1-3, with 7 bases identical to TRBD1. The V gene end was trimmed by 0 bases and the J gene end by 4 bases; junction bases not matched to a gene: 3. There are 15 residues in the CDR3. Germline CDR1 and CDR2: MNHEY and SVGAGI. CDR3 residues: CASSYSTGVGNTIYF. CDR3 DNA sequence: TGTGCCAGCAGTTACTCTACAGGGGTGGGAAACACCATATATTTT.

The chain has TRBV19 and TRBJ2-1, with D possibly matching TRBD2 (5 bases). Germline V gene data show CDR1 as LNHDA and CDR2 as SQIVND (reference sequence). Trimming stripped 7 bases from V and 0 bases from J, with 16 bases between. The CDR3 totals 16 residues. This chain's CDR3 is CASTQSRGYSYNEQFF. The DNA of the CDR3 is TGTGCCAGTACCCAATCCCGGGGATACTCCTACAATGAGCAGTTCTTC. The whole variable domain, filled in from reference TRBV19 and TRBJ2-1, reads DGGITQSPKYLFRKEGQNVTLSCEQNLNHDAMYWYRQDPGQGLRLIYYSQIVNDFQKGDIAEGYSVSREKKESFPLTVTSAQKNPTAFYLCASTQSRGYSYNEQFFGPGTRLTVL.

The chain uses TRBV9 and TRBJ1-1, with D possibly being TRBD1 (5 bases). Trimming left V 1 base short and J 4 bases short, with 11 bases between. This CDR3 comprises 14 residues. CDR1 is SGDLS and CDR2 is YYNGEE in the germline V gene. In nucleotides, the CDR3 is TGTGCCAGCAGCGTATCGGGGGGGACCACTGAAGCTTTCTTT. Its translation: CASSVSGGTTEAFF.

CDR3 nucleotides: TGTGCCAGTAGACAGGGTACCTACGAGCAGTACTTC. This gives the protein CASRQGTYEQYF. This chain connects TRBV28 to TRBJ2-7; 7 positions match TRBD1. Per germline, CDR1 MDHEN and CDR2 SYDVKM. The J segment lost 2 bases and the V segment lost 9 bases, leaving 4 bases of the junction unmatched. The CDR3 is made up of 12 amino acids.

The chain couples TRBV9 to TRBJ2-5, with D maybe TRBD2 (6 bases). CDR1 and CDR2 (germline): SGDLS, YYNGEE. Trimming stripped 0 bases from V and 7 bases from J, with 13 bases between. The CDR3 covers 14 residues. The CDR3 is CASSVGRSGGTQYF. CDR3 DNA: TGTGCCAGCAGCGTAGGCAGGTCCGGGGGGACCCAGTACTTC.

This rearrangement joins TRBV2 to TRBJ1-1; D possibly corresponds to TRBD1 (5 bases). Germline V CDR1 and CDR2: SNHLY, FYNNEI. The CDR3 covers 13 residues. Trimming shortened V by 7 bases and J by 0 bases, and 9 bases separated the two germline ends. CDR3 sequence reads: CASNKGMNTEAFF. The CDR3 DNA is TGTGCCAGCAACAAGGGGATGAACACTGAAGCTTTCTTT.

The chain joins TRBV6-5 to TRBJ2-7, with D possibly being TRBD1 (5 bases). The germline gives CDR1 MNHEY, CDR2 SVGAGI. Deletions cut 0 bases from V and 1 base from J, with 13 bases between. CDR3 size: 16 residues. The CDR3 DNA follows: TGTGCCAGCAGTTACTCGCGAGACAGACCGTCCTACGAGCAGTACTTC. It yields the protein CASSYSRDRPSYEQYF.

V is TRBV5-6 and J is TRBJ2-4; 8 bases align to TRBD1. This CDR3 is 15 amino acids long. The germline V gene has CDR1 SGHDT and CDR2 YYEEEE. Trimming removed 4 bases from V and 6 bases from J; junction bases left unmatched: 9. In DNA form, the CDR3 reads TGTGCCAGCAGCCCGGACAGGGATTATGGAAACATTCAGTACTTC. It yields the protein CASSPDRDYGNIQYF.

This chain joins TRBV14 and TRBJ2-3, with a tentative D call TRBD1 (5 bases). Germline loops: CDR1 SGHDN, CDR2 FVKESK. V lost 4 bases to trimming and J lost 3 bases, with 11 bases between them. The CDR3 spans 14 residues. CDR3 bases: TGTGCCAGCAGCCCCGCGACAGCTACAGATACGCAGTATTTT. It codes for CASSPATATDTQYF.

This chain joins TRBV19 and TRBJ2-2, with a possible D match to TRBD1 (5 bases). The length of the CDR3 is 14 residues. The V gene lost 5 bases and the J gene lost 7 bases, with 14 bases spanning the gap. Germline V CDR1 and CDR2: LNHDA, SQIVND (reference sequence). CDR3 sequence reads: CASSVGLFGGELFF. DNA for the CDR3: TGTGCCAGTAGTGTGGGGCTTTTCGGCGGGGAGCTGTTTTTT.